A selection of T cell receptor beta chains follows, all from one sample in a study of CD8 T cells in Susac syndrome. TCRdb reprocessed the immunoSEQ multiplex PCR reads with MiXCR, giving one entry per CDR3 protein. There are approximately 150,000 distinct CDR3 sequences in the sample; roughly 94% occur only once, and roughly 0.083% lies in the top ten. The sample consisted of CD4+ T cells from PBMCs. These receptor sequences come from a human donor in good health. Both conserved end residues are part of each CDR3. A D gene is named only where the DNA matches it firmly. The size of a clone is reported for some rows only, either as once, few or many, or as a class for expanded clones.

abundance: NA
j_gene: TRBJ2-7
d_gene: TRBD1
v_gene: TRBV9
CDR3nt: TGTGCCAGCAGCGAGACAGGGGGCAGTTACGAGCAGTACTTC
CDR3aa: CASSETGGSYEQYF

abundance: NA
j_gene: TRBJ2-7
d_gene: TRBD1
v_gene: TRBV28
CDR3nt: TGTGCCAGCAGTCTACCTGGACAGGGGGAAGACGAGCAGTACTTC
CDR3aa: CASSLPGQGEDEQYF

abundance: NA
j_gene: TRBJ2-5
d_gene: TRBD2
v_gene: TRBV4-1
CDR3nt: TGCGCCAGCAGCCAAGGGACTAGCGGTACTCAAGAGACCCAGTACTTC
CDR3aa: CASSQGTSGTQETQYF

abundance: NA
j_gene: TRBJ2-5
d_gene: TRBD1
v_gene: TRBV11-1
CDR3nt: TGTGCCAGCAGCTTAGTGAACAGGGGGGCAGAGACCCAGTACTTC
CDR3aa: CASSLVNRGAETQYF

abundance: NA
j_gene: TRBJ2-7
d_gene: NA
v_gene: TRBV12-3/TRBV12-4
CDR3nt: TGTGCCAGCAGCCCCGTCGGGCTGGGGGGCCACGAGCAGTACTTC
CDR3aa: CASSPVGLGGHEQYF

abundance: NA
j_gene: TRBJ2-3
d_gene: NA
v_gene: TRBV10-3
CDR3nt: TGTGCCATCAGGGACTACACAGATACGCAGTATTTT
CDR3aa: CAIRDYTDTQYF

abundance: NA
j_gene: TRBJ2-2
d_gene: NA
v_gene: TRBV3-1
CDR3nt: NA
CDR3aa: CASSQGPRVHTPGSCFF

abundance: NA
j_gene: TRBJ2-7
d_gene: TRBD1
v_gene: TRBV19
CDR3nt: TGTGCCAGTAGTCCCAACTCCGGGACAGGGTCCTACGAGCAGTACTTC
CDR3aa: CASSPNSGTGSYEQYF

abundance: once
j_gene: TRBJ1-1
d_gene: TRBD1
v_gene: TRBV13
CDR3nt: TGTGCCAGCAGCTTAGAAGGGACAGTCAACACTGAAGCTTTCTTT
CDR3aa: CASSLEGTVNTEAFF

abundance: NA
j_gene: TRBJ2-7
d_gene: NA
v_gene: TRBV7-2
CDR3nt: TGTGCCAGCAGCTTAGGGGCCCGAGGGTTCGAGCAGTACTTC
CDR3aa: CASSLGARGFEQYF

abundance: NA
j_gene: TRBJ2-7
d_gene: NA
v_gene: TRBV11-2
CDR3nt: TGTGCCAGCAGCTCCCAAGGGGAGACCGAGCAGTACTTC
CDR3aa: CASSSQGETEQYF

abundance: NA
j_gene: TRBJ1-5
d_gene: NA
v_gene: TRBV23-1
CDR3nt: TGCGCCAGCAGTCAAGGCGAGAAAAACAATCAGCCCCAGCATTTT
CDR3aa: CASSQGEKNNQPQHF

abundance: NA
j_gene: TRBJ1-5
d_gene: NA
v_gene: TRBV19
CDR3nt: TGTGCCAGTAGTAGACCGAAAGGCCACAATCAGCCCCAGCATTTT
CDR3aa: CASSRPKGHNQPQHF

abundance: NA
j_gene: TRBJ2-1
d_gene: NA
v_gene: TRBV10-2
CDR3nt: TGCGCCAGCAGTGGTGGCGAGAGCTCCTACAATGAGCAGTTCTTC
CDR3aa: CASSGGESSYNEQFF

abundance: NA
j_gene: TRBJ2-5
d_gene: NA
v_gene: TRBV5-1
CDR3nt: TGCGCCAGCAGCTTCCAGGACTACCAAGAGACCCAGTACTTC
CDR3aa: CASSFQDYQETQYF

abundance: NA
j_gene: TRBJ2-3
d_gene: NA
v_gene: TRBV5-1
CDR3nt: TGCGCCAGCAGCTTGGGAGCTAGCATGGGGACAGATACGCAGTATTTT
CDR3aa: CASSLGASMGTDTQYF

abundance: once
j_gene: TRBJ1-3
d_gene: NA
v_gene: TRBV4-1
CDR3nt: TGCGCCAGCAGCCGATTCCGGGATCAAGGAAACACCATATATTTT
CDR3aa: CASSRFRDQGNTIYF

abundance: NA
j_gene: TRBJ2-7
d_gene: TRBD1
v_gene: TRBV6-1
CDR3nt: TGTGCCAGCAGTCTTCTGACAGGGTTATCTTATGGCGAGCAGTACTTC
CDR3aa: CASSLLTGLSYGEQYF

abundance: NA
j_gene: TRBJ1-2
d_gene: NA
v_gene: TRBV2
CDR3nt: TGTGCCAGCAGGGGGGGCCTACCAGTCTATGGCTACACCTTC
CDR3aa: CASRGGLPVYGYTF

abundance: NA
j_gene: TRBJ1-2
d_gene: NA
v_gene: TRBV5-4
CDR3nt: TGTGCCAGCAGCCACCCGGGCCAGGGACGAGGCTATGGCTACACCTTC
CDR3aa: CASSHPGQGRGYGYTF

abundance: NA
j_gene: TRBJ2-1
d_gene: TRBD2
v_gene: TRBV6-2/TRBV6-3
CDR3nt: TGTGCCAGCAGGCTAGCGGGGGACAATGAGCAGTTCTTC
CDR3aa: CASRLAGDNEQFF

abundance: NA
j_gene: TRBJ2-7
d_gene: TRBD2
v_gene: TRBV12-3/TRBV12-4
CDR3nt: TGTGCCAGCAGTCACCAGGGTAGCGGGTCTTTGAGCGAGCAGTACTTC
CDR3aa: CASSHQGSGSLSEQYF

abundance: NA
j_gene: TRBJ1-2
d_gene: TRBD1
v_gene: TRBV5-6
CDR3nt: TGTGCCAGCAGCTTGCCGGGACAGGGGGCACCCTATGGCTACACCTTC
CDR3aa: CASSLPGQGAPYGYTF

abundance: NA
j_gene: TRBJ2-7
d_gene: NA
v_gene: TRBV23-1
CDR3nt: TGCGCCAGCAGTCGGAAGAGCAGGGTGCCCCTATTACCCCCGAGCTCCTACGAGCAGTACTTC
CDR3aa: CASSRKSRVPLLPPSSYEQYF

abundance: NA
j_gene: TRBJ2-1
d_gene: NA
v_gene: TRBV7-9
CDR3nt: TGTGCCAGCAGCTCCGGCGCGGCTCCCGATGAGCAGTTCTTC
CDR3aa: CASSSGAAPDEQFF

abundance: NA
j_gene: TRBJ2-5
d_gene: TRBD1
v_gene: TRBV5-4
CDR3nt: TGTGCCAGCAGCTCGGACAGGGGCGATGAGACCCAGTACTTC
CDR3aa: CASSSDRGDETQYF

abundance: NA
j_gene: TRBJ2-7
d_gene: NA
v_gene: TRBV10-3
CDR3nt: TGTGCCACAGAGCGGGTCCCTCTCGGGGAGCAGTACTTC
CDR3aa: CATERVPLGEQYF

abundance: NA
j_gene: TRBJ1-1
d_gene: NA
v_gene: TRBV7-9
CDR3nt: TGTGCCAGCAGCTTGTACAGACGGAACACTGAAGCTTTCTTT
CDR3aa: CASSLYRRNTEAFF

abundance: NA
j_gene: TRBJ1-1
d_gene: NA
v_gene: TRBV20-1
CDR3nt: TGCAGTGCCACAGGGTTGAACACTGAAGCTTTCTTT
CDR3aa: CSATGLNTEAFF

abundance: NA
j_gene: TRBJ2-7
d_gene: NA
v_gene: TRBV27
CDR3nt: TGTGCCAGCAGTCGACCCTTTTACGAGCAGTACTTC
CDR3aa: CASSRPFYEQYF

abundance: NA
j_gene: TRBJ2-5
d_gene: NA
v_gene: TRBV28
CDR3nt: TGTGCCAGCAGTTTGGGGGGAAATGGGGAGACCCAGTACTTC
CDR3aa: CASSLGGNGETQYF

abundance: NA
j_gene: TRBJ2-1
d_gene: NA
v_gene: TRBV29-1
CDR3nt: TGCAGCGTTGGGGGAAGGGTAGTCTCCTACAATGAGCAGTTCTTC
CDR3aa: CSVGGRVVSYNEQFF